This is a list of T cell receptor beta chains from one sample in a study of OX40 agonist ivuxolimab in advanced cancers. Libraries were prepared by immunoSEQ multiplex PCR; TCRdb keeps only in-frame clonotypes and omits some of them. The table has under 80,000 clones, more than 75% seen once. The input for sequencing was CD4+ or CD8+ T cells sorted from blood, taken in a trial of the OX40 agonist ivuxolimab. The source is an adult with an advanced solid tumor such as melanoma, head and neck, liver or kidney cancer. CDR3s include the opening cysteine and the closing phenylalanine or tryptophan. The D gene is left open where the match is weak. A row's size may be missing; if present it is once, few, many or a size class.

.,TRBV19,.,TRBJ1-4,TGTGCCAGTAGTACAGGACAGCACATTGAAAAACTGTTTTTT,CASSTGQHIEKLFF
.,TRBV15,TRBD1,TRBJ1-6,TGTGCCACCAGCGTACCCACAACAGGGGTTGGGAATTCACCCCTCCACTTT,CATSVPTTGVGNSPLHF
few,TRBV20-1,.,TRBJ1-1,TGCAGTGCTAACAGGGTCACTGAAGCTTTCTTT,CSANRVTEAFF
.,TRBV28,TRBD1,TRBJ2-3,TGTGCCAGCAGTTTATATCCAGACAGGGGGGGAAAGACAGATACGCAGTATTTT,CASSLYPDRGGKTDTQYF
.,TRBV19,.,TRBJ1-2,TGTGCCAGTAGTATCGAAGGACAATCCTATGGCTACACCTTC,CASSIEGQSYGYTF
.,TRBV6-1,.,TRBJ1-1,TGTGCCAGCAGGACGGGGAACACTGAAGCTTTCTTT,CASRTGNTEAFF
few,TRBV2,TRBD1,TRBJ1-1,TGTGCCAGCCGGGACAGGGGATTTTTGAACACTGAAGCTTTCTTT,CASRDRGFLNTEAFF
.,TRBV5-1,TRBD2,TRBJ2-3,TGCGCCAGCAGTTTAGCGGGAGGTACTCCAGATACGCAGTATTTT,CASSLAGGTPDTQYF
few,TRBV9,.,TRBJ2-2,TGTGCCAGCAGCGAGCAGGGGAACGTAGCCGGGGAGCTGTTTTTT,CASSEQGNVAGELFF
.,TRBV27,TRBD1,TRBJ2-7,TGTGCCAGCAGTACCAGGGACAGCTACTTCTACGAGCAGTACTTC,CASSTRDSYFYEQYF
.,TRBV18,TRBD2,TRBJ2-1,TGTGCCAGCTCACCTTTAGGGGCGGGAGTAGGCAGTGAGCAGTTCTTC,CASSPLGAGVGSEQFF
.,TRBV4-1,.,TRBJ2-3,TGCGCCAGCAGCCGACCGGGACTTACTAGCACAGATACGCAGTATTTT,CASSRPGLTSTDTQYF
once,TRBV10-2,TRBD2,TRBJ2-1,TGCGCCAGCAGCCGGACTAGCGGGGGCCCCCGGGATGAGCAGTTCTTC,CASSRTSGGPRDEQFF
.,TRBV5-4,TRBD2,TRBJ2-1,TGTGCCAGCAGCGGTGGGACTAGCGGGAGGGCCTATGAGCAGTTCTTC,CASSGGTSGRAYEQFF
.,TRBV5-8,TRBD2,TRBJ2-1,TGTGCCAGCAGCTTCTCCGGGACTAGTGAATCCTACAATGAGCAGTTCTTC,CASSFSGTSESYNEQFF
.,TRBV28,TRBD1,TRBJ1-2,TGTGCCAGCAGCAATACATGGACAGGGGGCCTCATCAGCCCTTTAAACTATGGCTACACCTTC,CASSNTWTGGLISPLNYGYTF
.,TRBV6-5,.,TRBJ1-3,TGTGCCAGCAGTTTAGGGGACACCATATATTTT,CASSLGDTIYF
.,TRBV19,.,TRBJ2-2,TGTGCCAGTAGTATTCCGGGGGCGGCAGCTGGGACCGGGGAGCTGTTTTTT,CASSIPGAAAGTGELFF
.,TRBV4-2,TRBD1,TRBJ2-2,TGTGCCAGCAGCCAAGAGGCAGGGGGCAACACCGGGGAGCTGTTTTTT,CASSQEAGGNTGELFF
.,TRBV7-3,TRBD2,TRBJ2-1,TGTGCCAGCAGCACGACTAGCGGGGGGAAGGATGAGCAGTTCTTC,CASSTTSGGKDEQFF
.,TRBV4-1,TRBD2,TRBJ2-2,TGCGCCAGCAGCCTAGGGAACGGGAGGAGGTACCCCGGGGAGCTGTTTTTT,CASSLGNGRRYPGELFF
.,TRBV28,TRBD2,TRBJ2-1,TGTGCCAGCAGCCTGACTAGCGGGAGGGGTGGCTACAATGAGCAGTTCTTC,CASSLTSGRGGYNEQFF
.,TRBV6-5,.,TRBJ1-1,TGTGCCAGCAGCATTCTCGGGGGGAACACTGAAGCTTTCTTT,CASSILGGNTEAFF
once,TRBV7-2,TRBD2,TRBJ2-3,TGTGCCAGCAGCTTGGTGGGACTAGCGGGGGCAGCCACGCAGTATTTT,CASSLVGLAGAATQYF
.,TRBV2,.,TRBJ1-4,TGTGCCAGCAGTAATCGCCGGACCCCGGAGGAAAAACTGTTTTTT,CASSNRRTPEEKLFF
hyperexpanded,TRBV2,.,TRBJ1-2,TGTGCCAGCAGTCCCAGAGTCTATGGCTACACCTTC,CASSPRVYGYTF
.,TRBV10-3,TRBD1,TRBJ1-6,TGTGCCATCAGTCGGGACAGCAATTCACCCCTCCACTTT,CAISRDSNSPLHF
.,TRBV5-1,.,TRBJ2-5,TGCGCCAGCAGCTTGGGCAGGGGAACCGGAGAGACCCAGTACTTC,CASSLGRGTGETQYF